This entry lists 17 T cell receptor beta chains sequenced from one sample in a study of blood T cell repertoires in COVID-19. Sequencing used immunoSEQ multiplex PCR; TCRdb keeps in-frame clones, though not all of them. The sample includes 200,000 to 250,000 clones, 87% of them seen just once. Sequenced: PBMCs or T cells enriched from blood (not recorded which). Receptors originate from a man aged 30 to 39 in a cohort exposed to, infected with or recovered from COVID-19 (not recorded which).

The chain couples TRBV9 to TRBJ2-7, with 8 bases identical to TRBD1. This CDR3 spans 16 amino acids. The ends lost 0 bases at V and 2 bases at J; junction bases unmatched: 7. From germline, CDR1 is SGDLS and CDR2 YYNGEE. CDR3 residues: CASSVASGRGPYEQYF. CDR3 DNA sequence: TGTGCCAGCAGCGTAGCTTCGGGCAGGGGGCCCTACGAGCAGTACTTC.

V gene TRBV28 combines with J gene TRBJ1-4, with 9 bases aligning to TRBD1. The V segment lost 8 bases and the J segment 4 bases; nucleotides outside the gene matches: 20. In germline, CDR1 is MDHEN, CDR2 SYDVKM. The CDR3 spans 19 residues. In DNA, the CDR3 is TGTGCCAGCCGGCCGGCCCAGTACCCCCGGGACAGGGATAATGAAAAACTGTTTTTT. Translated: CASRPAQYPRDRDNEKLFF.

The chain joins TRBV9 to TRBJ1-5, with D unclear. Germline V gene lookup returns CDR1 SGDLS and CDR2 YYNGEE. The length of the CDR3 is 11 residues. The V end lost 0 bases, the J end lost 7 bases, and 2 bases lay between the germline ends. CDR3 sequence (DNA): TGTGCCAGCAGCGTAGCACAGCCCCAGCATTTT. This translates into CASSVAQPQHF. The full variable domain, rest sourced from reference TRBV9 and TRBJ1-5, is DSGVTQTPKHLITATGQRVTLRCSPRSGDLSVYWYQQSLDQGLQFLIQYYNGEERAKGNILERFSAQQFPDLHSELNLSSLELGDSALYFCASSVAQPQHFGDGTRLSIL.

The V call is TRBV19, the J call TRBJ1-1; D might be TRBD1 (5 bases). The germline V gene has CDR1 LNHDA and CDR2 SQIVND (reference sequence). The CDR3 runs to 14 residues. The V end was cut by 6 bases, the J end by 1 base, with 12 bases between. The DNA for the CDR3 is TGTGCCAGTAGCGTGGACACCAAGAACACTGAAGCTTTCTTT. The encoded protein is CASSVDTKNTEAFF.

CDR3 residues: CASSLLTGVSEAFF. In DNA form, the CDR3 reads TGTGCCAGCAGCTTACTGACAGGGGTGTCTGAAGCTTTCTTT. The chain recombines TRBV7-2 with TRBJ1-1; 8 positions match TRBD1. The V gene's germline CDR1 is SGHTA and CDR2 FQGNSA. The CDR3 is 14 residues long. The V gene end was trimmed by 2 bases and the J gene end by 6 bases; junction bases not matched to a gene: 5.

The rearrangement joins TRBV27 to TRBJ1-6, with D perhaps matching TRBD1 (6 bases). Germline V CDR1 and CDR2: MNHEY, SMNVEV (reference sequence). The CDR3 runs 13 residues. With 4 bases removed from V and 10 bases from J, the gap between germline ends came to 11 bases. The chain's CDR3 is CASSYRVASPLHF. As DNA, the CDR3 is TGTGCCAGCAGTTACAGGGTTGCATCACCCCTCCACTTT.

The chain is built from TRBV5-1 and TRBJ2-7; D may be TRBD2 (6 bases). The CDR3 is 14 residues long. V was shortened by 3 bases and J by 0 bases, with 10 bases between the two germline ends. CDR1 is SGHRS and CDR2 is YFSETQ in the germline V gene. The CDR3 here is CASSSSGSSYEQYF. The CDR3 nucleotides are TGCGCCAGCAGCTCCTCCGGGAGCTCCTACGAGCAGTACTTC.

V gene TRBV7-9 combines with J gene TRBJ2-5, with 10 bases identical to TRBD1. The CDR3 spans 15 residues. V lost 5 bases, J lost 2 bases, and 5 bases stayed unmatched. Per the germline V gene, CDR1 is SEHNR and CDR2 is FQNEAQ (reference sequence). The CDR3 reads CASSDWTGGQETQYF. The CDR3 DNA follows: TGTGCCAGCAGCGACTGGACAGGGGGGCAAGAGACCCAGTACTTC.

The gene calls are TRBV4-1 and TRBJ1-3; perhaps TRBD1 as D (5 bases). CDR3 length equals 18 residues. Trimming removed 10 bases from V and 2 bases from J, with 27 bases in between. Germline CDR1 and CDR2: MGHRA and YSYEKL. The CDR3 spells CATTPGLARGVTGNTIYF. The CDR3, as DNA: TGCGCCACCACTCCGGGACTCGCGCGGGGGGTTACTGGAAACACCATATATTTT.

The V and J genes are TRBV11-1 and TRBJ2-3, with a weak D call TRBD2 (6 bases). CDR1 is SGHAT, CDR2 FQDESV, per germline (reference sequence). There are 14 residues in the CDR3. V was trimmed by 6 bases and J by 10 bases, leaving 20 bases between them. As DNA, the CDR3 is TGTGCCAGCAGTCGCCGGGACTCTGCTTTGGCGCAGTATTTT. Its translation is CASSRRDSALAQYF.

V and J are TRBV15 and TRBJ1-5; 7 bases map to TRBD1. The J segment lost 1 base and the V segment lost 3 bases, leaving 6 bases of the junction unmatched. From germline, CDR1 is LNHNV and CDR2 YYDKDF (reference sequence). The CDR3 is 16 amino acids. CDR3 DNA sequence: TGTGCCACCAGCAGGTACGGGACAGTAAGCAATCAGCCCCAGCATTTT. Translation: CATSRYGTVSNQPQHF.

As regards this clone: One junction end does not reproduce the germline sequence, and a read error may be involved. The chain links TRBV7-7 to TRBJ2-5, with 12 bases aligning to TRBD1. Germline lookup yields CDR1 SSHAT and CDR2 FNYEAQ (reference sequence). The CDR3 runs 15 residues. The CDR3 DNA sequence: TGTGCTAGCAGCCCGGGACAGGGGGCGAAGGAGACCCAGTACTTC. As protein: CASSPGQGAKETQYF.

This chain joins TRBV7-6 and TRBJ2-3; 11 positions agree with TRBD2. The junction had 6 bases not matched to a gene; V was cut back by 1 base and J by 6 bases. CDR3 length: 16 residues. Germline loops: CDR1 SGHVS, CDR2 FNYEAQ. CDR3 amino acids: CASSLVVSGREDTQYF. CDR3 bases: TGTGCCAGCAGCTTAGTAGTTAGCGGGAGGGAGGATACGCAGTATTTT.

This chain connects TRBV20-1 to TRBJ2-1, with a weak D call TRBD1 (6 bases). This CDR3 is built from 13 residues. Germline CDR1 DFQATT, CDR2 SNEGSKA (reference sequence). Between the trimmed V and J ends, which lost 3 bases and 6 bases, there was a span of 12 bases. DNA for the CDR3: TGCAGTGCTAGTCGGGAAGGGGGCAATGAGCAGTTCTTC. Its protein product is CSASREGGNEQFF.

CDR3 loop: CASSLGRLGDDRLFF. The DNA for the CDR3 is TGTGCCAGCAGTTTGGGAAGGCTCGGGGATGATAGACTGTTTTTT. This rearrangement joins TRBV28 to TRBJ1-4; D is ambiguous. The germline gives CDR1 MDHEN, CDR2 SYDVKM. The CDR3 runs 15 residues. Trimming cost V 3 bases and J 13 bases, with 21 bases left between them.

The CDR3 loop is CASRRAGWSDTQYF. The CDR3 nucleotides are TGTGCCAGCAGGCGAGCTGGTTGGAGTGATACCCAGTACTTC. The rearrangement links TRBV6-5 to TRBJ2-5; D is unresolved. The CDR3 extends over 14 amino acids. Per the germline V gene, CDR1 is MNHEY and CDR2 is SVGAGI. Trimming took 6 bases from V and 8 from J, leaving 19 bases between them.

The chain carries TRBV6-4 and TRBJ2-3; 10 positions match TRBD2. Germline V gives CDR1 MRHNA, CDR2 SNTAGT. V lost 4 bases, J lost 1 base, and 2 bases stayed unmatched. The CDR3 totals 15 residues. The CDR3 reads CASSAGTSGTDTQYF. CDR3 DNA sequence: TGTGCCAGCAGTGCCGGGACTAGCGGCACAGATACGCAGTATTTT.